The source of this T cell receptor (beta chain) is a study of cytotoxic CD8 clonotypes in ibrutinib-treated CLL. V lost 4 bases, J lost 3 bases, and 12 bases lay in between. Germline values: CDR1 SNHLY, CDR2 FYNNEI. There are 14 residues in the CDR3. Measured with immunoSEQ multiplex PCR; TCRdb has only the in-frame clones, and not every one. The top ten hold roughly 15% of the sample, which has around 60,000 clones, less than 75% seen once. This clonotype originated in a human donor with chronic lymphocytic leukemia. The V gene is TRBV2, the J gene TRBJ1-1; D not resolved. The sample here was PBMCs, taken after 12 months of ibrutinib treatment. CDR3 in amino acids: CASSGSGLHTEAFF. The CDR3 nucleotides are TGTGCCAGCAGTGGGTCCGGGTTACACACTGAAGCTTTCTTT. The variable domain in full, with the rest retrieved from reference TRBV2 and TRBJ1-1, is EPEVTQTPSHQVTQMGQEVILRCVPISNHLYFYWYRQILGQKVEFLVSFYNNEISEKSEIFDDQFSVERPDGSNFTLKIRSTKLEDSAMYFCASSGSGLHTEAFFGQGTRLTVV.